This is a list of T cell receptor beta chains from one sample in a study of CD8 T cells in ankylosing spondylitis. In TCRdb, the 5' RACE reads were re-called with MiXCR into one record per CDR3 protein. Among 250,000 or so distinct CDR3 sequences, 18% were seen once, and the ten largest hold around 30%. Material: blood, either unsorted or a sorted T cell fraction (not recorded which). Receptor source: a male donor with ankylosing spondylitis or in good health (not recorded which). The CDR3 runs from the conserved cysteine through the conserved F or W. A D gene is named only where the DNA matches it firmly. A row's size may be missing; if present it is once, few, many or a size class.

j_gene	v_gene	d_gene	abundance	CDR3nt	CDR3aa
TRBJ1-1	TRBV4-1	TRBD1	NA	TGCGCCAGCAGCCAGCGGACAGGACCGATAACGGACACTGAAGCTTTCTTT	CASSQRTGPITDTEAFF
TRBJ2-1	TRBV7-9	NA	NA	TGTGCCAGCAGTCAGATGGACTACAATGAGCAGTTCTTC	CASSQMDYNEQFF
TRBJ2-1	TRBV12-3/TRBV12-4	TRBD1	NA	TGTGCCAGCAGTTCCTCCGGGACAGGGTGGAATGAGCAGTTCTTC	CASSSSGTGWNEQFF
TRBJ2-5	TRBV29-1	NA	NA	TGCAGCGTCGTGGGATTTTACCAAGAGACCCAGTACTTC	CSVVGFYQETQYF
TRBJ2-3	TRBV4-2	NA	NA	TGTGCCAGCAGCCCCTACGAGAGCACAGATACGCAGTATTTT	CASSPYESTDTQYF
TRBJ2-1	TRBV5-1	NA	few	TGCGCCAGCAGCTCCTGGGACCAAGGATCCTACAATGAGCAGTTCTTC	CASSSWDQGSYNEQFF
TRBJ2-7	TRBV10-3	NA	many	TGTGCCATCAGTGATTCGGGGGCGTCCTTCGAGCAGTACTTC	CAISDSGASFEQYF
TRBJ2-7	TRBV7-3	TRBD1	few	TGTGCCAGCAGCCTCCTCGGACAGGGGTCGGACGAGCAGTACTTC	CASSLLGQGSDEQYF
TRBJ1-1	TRBV12-3/TRBV12-4	NA	NA	TGTGCCAGCAGTTTATCTCCGAGGGGTGACACTGAAGCTTTCTTT	CASSLSPRGDTEAFF
TRBJ1-5	TRBV28	TRBD1	NA	TGTGCCAGCAGTCGGGACAGGTTTAGCAATCAGCCCCAGCATTTT	CASSRDRFSNQPQHF
TRBJ2-3	TRBV4-2	NA	NA	TGTGCCAGCAGCCAAGGCCCGGGTACGCATAGGTCAGATACGCAGTATTTT	CASSQGPGTHRSDTQYF
TRBJ2-1	TRBV29-1	NA	many	TGCAGCGTTCTTGGGTCCTACAATGAGCAGTTCTTC	CSVLGSYNEQFF
TRBJ2-1	TRBV29-1	TRBD2	NA	TGCAGCGTTGACTGGACTAGCGGGAGTGTGGGGAATGAGCAGTTCTTC	CSVDWTSGSVGNEQFF
TRBJ2-1	TRBV11-2	TRBD2	few	TGTGCCAGCAGCTTAGGGGTAGCGGGAGTTTACAATGAGCAGTTCTTC	CASSLGVAGVYNEQFF
TRBJ1-1	TRBV7-3	NA	few	TGTGCCAGCAGCACATTGACAGCTATGAACACTGAAGCTTTCTTT	CASSTLTAMNTEAFF
TRBJ1-1	TRBV5-1	TRBD1	few	TGCGCCAGCAGCTTGGACGCAGGGGGCGTTCGGGAAGCTTTCTTT	CASSLDAGGVREAFF
TRBJ2-7	TRBV18	NA	few	TGTGCCAGCTCACCACCGGACCCCTACGAGCAGTACTTC	CASSPPDPYEQYF
TRBJ2-3	TRBV3-1	TRBD2	NA	TGTGCCAGCAGCCAAGGATGGACTAGCGGGAGGGTAACAGATACGCAGTATTTT	CASSQGWTSGRVTDTQYF
TRBJ2-7	TRBV7-2	TRBD2	NA	TGTGCCAGCAGCTTGGTAGCGGGAGGGCCCCACTTC	CASSLVAGGPHF
TRBJ2-1	TRBV24-1	TRBD2	NA	TGTGCCACCAGTGATTCCGGGACTAGCGGGAGTAAGGAGTTCGATGAGCAGTTCTTC	CATSDSGTSGSKEFDEQFF
TRBJ2-1	TRBV9	NA	once	TGTGCCAGCAGCCCCCAGACCGGGAGCTCCTACAATGAGCAGTTCTTC	CASSPQTGSSYNEQFF
TRBJ2-2	TRBV5-4	NA	many	TGTGCCAGCAGCTTGTTGGGGAACACCGGGGAGCTGTTTTTT	CASSLLGNTGELFF
TRBJ2-3	TRBV12-5	NA	NA	TGTGCTAGTGGGGAGCAGGTTGGAGCAGATACGCAGTATTTT	CASGEQVGADTQYF
TRBJ2-7	TRBV7-9	NA	once	TGTGCCAGCAGCTCACGGGACCTTCCCTACGAGCAGTACTTC	CASSSRDLPYEQYF
TRBJ2-3	TRBV7-6	TRBD2	NA	TGTGCCAGCAGCCGCCCGGCTAGCGGGAGGGATACGCAGTATTTT	CASSRPASGRDTQYF
TRBJ2-7	TRBV5-1	TRBD1	NA	TGCGCCAGCAGCTGGGACAGGTCTCACGAGCAGTACTTC	CASSWDRSHEQYF
TRBJ2-7	TRBV20-1	NA	few	TGCAGTGCTAGTGAGGCCAGCTCCTACGAGCAGTACTTC	CSASEASSYEQYF
TRBJ2-2	TRBV29-1	TRBD1	NA	TGCAGCGTTGATGTCCAGGGGGCCCGGGAGCTGTTTTTT	CSVDVQGARELFF
TRBJ2-1	TRBV4-3	NA	many	TGCGCCAGCAGCCAAGGCAGGGGGGCCTACAATGAGCAGTTCTTC	CASSQGRGAYNEQFF
TRBJ2-7	TRBV11-2	NA	few	TGTGCCAGCAGCTTAAATCCAATCCACGGAGACGGTTTAGACGAGCAGTACTTC	CASSLNPIHGDGLDEQYF
TRBJ1-1	TRBV7-9	TRBD1	NA	TGTGCCAGCAGCTTCGTGACAGGGGACCCTGAAGCTTTCTTT	CASSFVTGDPEAFF
TRBJ2-3	TRBV20-1	NA	many	TGCAGTGCGGCCCTGGAACGGCTAGATACGCAGTATTTT	CSAALERLDTQYF
TRBJ2-5	TRBV29-1	TRBD2	NA	TGCAGCGTTGAACTAGCGGGAGGTCAAGAGACCCAGTACTTC	CSVELAGGQETQYF
TRBJ1-4	TRBV29-1	NA	few	TGCAGCGTTGAAGATGGTAACTGGGAGGTGTTTTTT	CSVEDGNWEVFF
TRBJ2-5	TRBV29-1	NA	few	TGCAGCGTTGCTCACCCGCAGTGGTACCAAGAGACCCAGTACTTC	CSVAHPQWYQETQYF
TRBJ2-7	TRBV20-1	NA	NA	TGCAGTGCTAGAGACCCCCCAGGCTTCGACGAGCAGTACTTC	CSARDPPGFDEQYF
TRBJ2-6	TRBV11-2	NA	NA	TGTGCCAGCAGCTTTAGCGGATACGGGGCCAACGTCCTGACTTTC	CASSFSGYGANVLTF
TRBJ1-1	TRBV7-9	TRBD1	NA	TGTGCCAGCAGCTTCGGACAGGGCATCCGCACTGAAGCTTTCTTT	CASSFGQGIRTEAFF
TRBJ2-7	TRBV10-3	TRBD2	few	TGTGCCATCACGGGGACTAGCGGGAGGGCATACGAGCAGTACTTC	CAITGTSGRAYEQYF
TRBJ2-3	TRBV29-1	TRBD2	few	TGCAGCGTTGTCGGGACTAGCGGGAGTAACACAGATACGCAGTATTTT	CSVVGTSGSNTDTQYF
TRBJ2-7	TRBV9	NA	few	TGTGCCAGCGGACCTTCGGCAGGGTTGGTGTACGAGCAGTACTTC	CASGPSAGLVYEQYF
TRBJ2-1	TRBV5-1	NA	few	TGCGCCAGCAGCTTGGCTAGCAATGAGCAGTTCTTC	CASSLASNEQFF
TRBJ2-1	TRBV20-1	NA	NA	TGCAGTGCGCCCAGGTTAGGGCGGACCGACTACAATGAGCAGTTCTTC	CSAPRLGRTDYNEQFF
TRBJ2-7	TRBV12-3/TRBV12-4	TRBD2	NA	TGTGCCAGCAGTTTAGATGAGACTAGCGGCTACGAGCAGTACTTC	CASSLDETSGYEQYF
TRBJ2-5	TRBV12-3/TRBV12-4	TRBD1	few	TGTGCCAGCAGCCGGACAGGGTTAGAGACCCAGTACTTC	CASSRTGLETQYF
TRBJ2-7	TRBV20-1	TRBD2	NA	TGCAGTGCTGTCCCGGGACTAGCGGACTCCTACGAGCAGTACTTC	CSAVPGLADSYEQYF
TRBJ1-1	TRBV6-5	NA	NA	TGTGCCAGCAGTTACGCGCAGGGGACGAACACTGAAGCTTTCTTT	CASSYAQGTNTEAFF
TRBJ1-4	TRBV20-1	NA	few	TGCAGTGCTAGAGATGGGGTAGTGAAGGAAAAACTGTTTTTT	CSARDGVVKEKLFF
TRBJ2-1	TRBV4-3	TRBD2	few	TGCGCCAGCAGCCAAGAAATAGCGGGAGGGGGGAATGAGCAGTTCTTC	CASSQEIAGGGNEQFF
TRBJ2-5	TRBV12-5	TRBD2	many	TGTGCTAGTGGCCAGGGACTAGCGGAAGAGACCCAGTACTTC	CASGQGLAEETQYF